These 26 T cell receptor beta chains came from one sample sequenced in a study of T cells after yellow fever vaccination. TCRdb redid the calling of the 5' RACE reads with MiXCR, one entry per CDR3 protein. There are approximately 600,000 distinct CDR3 sequences in the sample; around an eighth occur only once, and 15% lies in the top ten. The specimen comprised PBMCs, sampled on the day of the yellow fever booster vaccination. The receptors come from a man aged 25-45 years who received the YFV17D yellow fever vaccine.

This clonotype was detected a few times. The genes are TRBV6-5 and TRBJ2-7; 10 bases match TRBD1. CDR3 length equals 17 residues. The V segment lost 2 bases and the J segment 3 bases; nucleotides outside the gene matches: 10. The germline V gene has CDR1 MNHEY and CDR2 SVGAGI. As DNA, the CDR3 is TGTGCCAGCAGTTACGGCGGGGGACAGGGGTCCAACTACGAGCAGTACTTC. Its protein is CASSYGGGQGSNYEQYF.

The chain carries TRBV5-1 and TRBJ1-2; D gene uncertain. The CDR3 extends over 13 amino acids. Germline V lookup: CDR1 SGHRS, CDR2 YFSETQ. V lost 0 bases and J 6 bases, leaving 9 bases between the germline ends. CDR3 in DNA: TGCGCCAGCAGCTTGGAATGGCGTCATGGCTACACCTTC. Its translation: CASSLEWRHGYTF.

As to this clonotype: A read error may explain this, as a much larger clone is one base away. This chain joins TRBV12-3 or TRBV12-4 and TRBJ2-7, with D unresolved. This CDR3 spans 11 amino acids. The CDR3 DNA reads as TGTGCCGGCAGCGACACCTACGAGCAGTACTTC. Protein: CAGSDTYEQYF.

This clonotype was seen more than once but under ten times. This chain connects TRBV10-3 to TRBJ2-7; D is ambiguous. CDR3 length: 13 residues. Germline-derived CDR1 and CDR2 are ENHRY and SYGVKD. With 6 bases removed from V and 1 base from J, the gap between germline ends came to 10 bases. CDR3 protein: CAIRLSSSYEQYF. The CDR3 nucleotides are TGTGCCATCAGGCTCAGTAGTTCCTACGAGCAGTACTTC.

Concerning this clonotype: Here the CDR3 omits its conserved ending phenylalanine or tryptophan, so a read error is the likely source. The rearrangement uses TRBV6-2 or TRBV6-3 and TRBJ2-1; 8 bases agree with TRBD1. The junction had 7 bases not matched to a gene; V was cut back by 6 bases and J by 0 bases. This CDR3 comprises 16 residues. Germline CDR1 and CDR2: MNHEY and SVGEGT. CDR3 nucleotide sequence: TGTGCCAGCAGGCGTACCGGGACAGGCTCCTACAATGAGCAGTTCCTC. It translates to CASRRTGTGSYNEQFL.

This chain uses TRBV7-9 with TRBJ2-1; D uncertain. Trimming removed 5 bases from V and 2 bases from J, with 10 bases in between. Germline assignment: CDR1 SEHNR and CDR2 FQNEAQ (reference sequence). CDR3 length: 14 residues. CDR3 sequence (DNA): TGTGCCAGCAGCCGCCCGGATACCTACAATGAGCAGTTCTTC. It encodes CASSRPDTYNEQFF.

This clonotype turned up a few times. The chain carries TRBV24-1 and TRBJ2-1; 13 nucleotides align to TRBD2. V dropped 4 bases and J dropped 6; count of bases not matched to a gene: 5. Germline CDR1 KGHDR, CDR2 SFDVKD. The CDR3 length is 16 residues. CDR3 bases: TGTGCCACCAGTGAACCAGGGACTAGCGGGACCAATGAGCAGTTCTTC. Amino acid sequence: CATSEPGTSGTNEQFF.

This clonotype was detected only a few times. The chain carries TRBV28 and TRBJ1-5; possible D gene TRBD1, 5 bases. The germline V gene encodes CDR1 MDHEN and CDR2 SYDVKM. There are 16 residues in the CDR3. The V end lost 11 bases, the J end lost 0 bases, and 20 bases lay between the germline ends. The CDR3 bases are TGTGCCGACCCGGGAGACAAAGGGGATAGCAATCAGCCCCAGCATTTT. Its protein product is CADPGDKGDSNQPQHF. Full variable domain (rest looked up from reference TRBV28 and TRBJ1-5): DVKVTQSSRYLVKRTGEKVFLECVQDMDHENMFWYRQDPGLGLRLIYFSYDVKMKEKGDIPEGYSVSREKKERFSLILESASTNQTSMYLCADPGDKGDSNQPQHFGDGTRLSIL.

J is TRBJ2-7 and V is TRBV28; 7 bases fit TRBD1. The trim removed 2 bases at V and 7 bases at J, leaving 5 bases unmatched. The germline gives CDR1 MDHEN, CDR2 SYDVKM. The CDR3 is made up of 13 amino acids. CDR3 bases: TGTGCCAGCAGTTTAACAGGGGTCGGGGAGCAGTACTTC. It translates to CASSLTGVGEQYF.

This clonotype occurred a few times. The V and J genes are TRBV6-2 or TRBV6-3 and TRBJ2-5; D remains unclear. The V end was cut by 0 bases, the J end by 4 bases, with 15 bases between. Germline assignment: CDR1 MNHEY and CDR2 SVGEGT. This CDR3 has 16 residues. The CDR3 DNA reads as TGTGCCAGCAGTTACTCCGCCCCCCTGATGGGAGAGACCCAGTACTTC. Its translation: CASSYSAPLMGETQYF.

The genes are TRBV24-1 and TRBJ1-5; no reliable D call. This CDR3 comprises 15 residues. V lost 12 bases and J 3 bases, leaving 20 bases between the germline ends. The V gene's germline CDR1 is KGHDR and CDR2 SFDVKD. Here the CDR3 reads CAPFGERSFNQPQHF. In nucleotides, the CDR3 is TGTGCCCCCTTCGGTGAGCGATCCTTCAATCAGCCCCAGCATTTT.

J is TRBJ2-1 and V is TRBV6-5; D gene ambiguous. CDR1 and CDR2 (germline): MNHEY, SVGAGI. The V end lost 6 bases, the J end lost 2 bases, and 14 bases lay between the germline ends. This CDR3 spans 15 amino acids. Here the CDR3 DNA reads TGTGCCAGCAGGCCTACTCGACGGCCCTACAATGAGCAGTTCTTC. This encodes CASRPTRRPYNEQFF.

This clonotype was counted only a few times. The rearrangement uses TRBV12-3 or TRBV12-4 and TRBJ2-5, with D possibly matching TRBD1 (8 bases). V lost 2 bases to trimming and J lost 5 bases, with 15 bases between them. The CDR3 contains 15 residues. The DNA of the CDR3 is TGTGCCAGCAGTTTAATACAGGGGGGGGCGGAGACCCAGTACTTC. Protein product: CASSLIQGGAETQYF.

The chain couples TRBV3-1 to TRBJ1-6; the D is unclear. Trimming cost V 0 bases and J 11 bases, with 8 bases left between them. Germline values: CDR1 LGHDT, CDR2 YNNKEL (reference sequence). The CDR3 is 13 amino acids. The CDR3 coding sequence is TGTGCCAGCAGCCAAGATCACCGGCCACCCCTCCACTTT. The encoded protein is CASSQDHRPPLHF.

V usage is TRBV7-2 and J usage is TRBJ2-3; no definite D call. The CDR3 spans 15 residues. The V and J ends lost 8 bases and 5 bases respectively, with 20 bases between them. The V gene's germline CDR1 is SGHTA and CDR2 FQGNSA. The CDR3 here is CASGPTGSLVDTQYF. The CDR3 DNA is TGTGCCAGCGGACCAACCGGGTCGCTGGTAGATACGCAGTATTTT.

This clonotype was counted between two and nine times. CDR3 protein: CASSSIKGVYEQYF. The CDR3 nucleotides are TGTGCCAGCAGTTCTATTAAAGGAGTCTACGAGCAGTACTTC. V usage is TRBV7-9 and J usage is TRBJ2-7; D ambiguous. Germline V gives CDR1 SEHNR, CDR2 FQNEAQ (reference sequence). The V end was cut by 6 bases, the J end by 3 bases, with 15 bases between. The CDR3 consists of 14 residues.

This clonotype appeared a few times. The chain recombines TRBV24-1 with TRBJ2-1, with D unclear. Trimming pared 4 bases from V and 9 bases from J, leaving 18 bases between. CDR3 size: 15 residues. Germline V gene data show CDR1 as KGHDR and CDR2 as SFDVKD. The CDR3 spells CATSEASATGPEQFF. The DNA of the CDR3 is TGTGCCACCAGTGAGGCTTCGGCGACGGGTCCTGAGCAGTTCTTC.

This clonotype was seen a handful of times. This chain uses TRBV20-1 with TRBJ1-1; the D gene is possibly TRBD1 (5 bases). V was clipped by 0 bases and J by 8 bases, with 16 bases between them. The CDR3 runs 14 residues. Germline loops: CDR1 DFQATT, CDR2 SNEGSKA (reference sequence). The CDR3 is CSARDRVSGVEAFF. CDR3 DNA sequence: TGCAGTGCTAGAGATCGAGTGTCGGGGGTGGAAGCTTTCTTT.

The chain couples TRBV21-1 to TRBJ2-5; TRBD1, as called in the table, went unchecked against the DNA. TRBV21-1 counts as a pseudogene. The CDR3 is made up of 16 amino acids. CDR3 in amino acids: CATQRRGRNNMETQYF. The CDR3, as DNA: TGTGCCACCCAGCGCCGGGGGAGAAATAATATGGAGACCCAGTACTTC.

This chain links TRBV27 with TRBJ2-7; the D call may be TRBD1 or TRBD2 (6 bases each). V was clipped by 0 bases and J by 9 bases, with 18 bases between them. CDR1 MNHEY and CDR2 SMNVEV come from the germline V gene (reference sequence). CDR3 length equals 15 residues. As DNA, the CDR3 is TGTGCCAGCAGTTTATCTGGACCAGGGGTGGGGGGGCAGTACTTC. Translating gives CASSLSGPGVGGQYF.

The chain uses TRBV4-3 and TRBJ1-2, with TRBD1 matching 7 bases. Germline loops: CDR1 LGHNA, CDR2 YSLEER. V lost 0 bases and J lost 4; bases outside the gene matches: 11. CDR3 size: 17 residues. In DNA form, the CDR3 reads TGCGCCAGCAGCCAAGAACGCACCGGGACAGAAATCTATGGCTACACCTTC. This codes for CASSQERTGTEIYGYTF.

This clonotype was observed a few times. CDR3 coding DNA: TGTGCCAGCAGCGTCACCGGGACCCAGAGCGGCTACACCTTC. It yields the protein CASSVTGTQSGYTF. The rearrangement joins TRBV7-3 to TRBJ1-2; weak D call: TRBD1 (5 bases). The V gene's germline CDR1 is SGHTA and CDR2 FQGTGA. The length of the CDR3 is 14 residues. V dropped 5 bases and J dropped 8 bases, with 18 bases sitting between them.

This clonotype was recorded once. The chain combines TRBV13 with TRBJ2-2; weak D call: TRBD1 (5 bases). V was trimmed by 6 bases and J by 2 bases, leaving 19 bases between them. This CDR3 region has 17 residues. Germline CDR1 reads PRHDT; CDR2 reads FYEKMQ (reference sequence). The CDR3 region is CASSSTWGLFNTGELFF. The DNA of the CDR3 is TGTGCCAGCAGTTCGACATGGGGCCTCTTTAACACCGGGGAGCTGTTTTTT.

V is TRBV2 and J is TRBJ2-7, with unresolved D. V was pared by 4 bases and J by 6 bases, with 7 bases between. CDR3 length: 11 residues. The germline V gene encodes CDR1 SNHLY and CDR2 FYNNEI. CDR3 amino acids: CASSVMSEQYF. CDR3 nucleotide sequence: TGTGCCAGCAGTGTAATGAGCGAGCAGTACTTC.

The genes are TRBV20-1 and TRBJ2-1; D is tentatively TRBD1 or TRBD2 (5 bases each). CDR3 length equals 14 residues. V was clipped by 5 bases and J by 3 bases, with 14 bases between them. Germline V lookup: CDR1 DFQATT, CDR2 SNEGSKA (reference sequence). Written as DNA, the CDR3 is TGCAGTGCTGAAGTTGGGGGAATCTACAATGAGCAGTTCTTC. Its translation is CSAEVGGIYNEQFF.

This clonotype has just a few counts. The CDR3 DNA sequence: TGTGCCATCAGTGAGCTACGTGGGGTGGAGGGAAGAACTAATGAAAAACTGTTTTTT. Its protein is CAISELRGVEGRTNEKLFF. The genes are TRBV10-3 and TRBJ1-4; D not resolved. The V gene's germline CDR1 is ENHRY and CDR2 SYGVKD. The V end lost 2 bases, the J end lost 1 base, and 20 bases lay between the germline ends. The CDR3 is 19 amino acids.